The clone carrying this TCR beta chain was recorded a few times. The antigen is undetermined. The study reverse transcribed the entire isolated RNA, so it sequenced expressed TCRB transcripts. Measured with immunoSEQ multiplex PCR; TCRdb has only the in-frame clones, and not every one. The table includes under 500,000 clones, roughly 31% detected once. The CDR3 extends over 13 amino acids. Germline assignment: CDR1 SGHDN and CDR2 FVKESK. V trimming: 4 bases; J trimming: 10 bases; junction bases outside the gene matches: 5. Blood was collected once per donor into heparin, averaging roughly 110 mL. The data are from a study of beta chain features in type 1 diabetes. Study outcomes and limitations: Because the template was cDNA, high-expressing cells might be over-represented.

This sequence originates from a man aged 18 to 30 in good health. The rearrangement uses TRBV14 and TRBJ2-1, with 9 bases that match TRBD2. The specimen sequenced was naive CD4+ T cells from blood. The CDR3 DNA sequence: TGTGCCAGCAGCCTAATAGCGGGAGACGAGCAGTTCTTC. As protein: CASSLIAGDEQFF.